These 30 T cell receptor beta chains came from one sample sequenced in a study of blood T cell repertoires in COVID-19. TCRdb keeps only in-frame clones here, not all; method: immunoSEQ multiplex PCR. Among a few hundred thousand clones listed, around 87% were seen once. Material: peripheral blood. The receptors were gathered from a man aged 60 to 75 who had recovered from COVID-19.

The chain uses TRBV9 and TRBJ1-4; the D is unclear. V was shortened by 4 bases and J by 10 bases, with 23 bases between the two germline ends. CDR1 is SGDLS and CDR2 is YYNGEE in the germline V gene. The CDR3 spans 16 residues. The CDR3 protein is CASSSSPGLLAGKLFF. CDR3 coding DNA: TGTGCCAGCAGCTCCTCCCCCGGGCTCCTAGCGGGAAAACTGTTTTTT.

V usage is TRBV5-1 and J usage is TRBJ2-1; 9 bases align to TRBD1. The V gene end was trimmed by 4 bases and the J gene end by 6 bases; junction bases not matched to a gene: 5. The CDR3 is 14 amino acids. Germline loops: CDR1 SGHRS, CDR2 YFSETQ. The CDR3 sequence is CASSPQGQGNEQFF. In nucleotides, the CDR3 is TGCGCCAGCAGCCCCCAGGGACAGGGCAATGAGCAGTTCTTC.

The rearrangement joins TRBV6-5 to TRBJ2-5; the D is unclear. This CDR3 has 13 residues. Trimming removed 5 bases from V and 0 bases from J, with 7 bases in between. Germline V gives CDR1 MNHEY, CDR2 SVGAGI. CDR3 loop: CASSPQYQETQYF. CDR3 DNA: TGTGCCAGCAGTCCCCAGTACCAAGAGACCCAGTACTTC.

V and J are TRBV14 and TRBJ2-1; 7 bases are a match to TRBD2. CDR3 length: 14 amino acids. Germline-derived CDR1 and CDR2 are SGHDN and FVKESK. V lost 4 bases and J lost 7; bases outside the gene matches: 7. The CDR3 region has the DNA TGTGCCAGCAGCCTGTGGCGGGAGCTGAATGAGCAGTTCTTC. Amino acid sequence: CASSLWRELNEQFF.

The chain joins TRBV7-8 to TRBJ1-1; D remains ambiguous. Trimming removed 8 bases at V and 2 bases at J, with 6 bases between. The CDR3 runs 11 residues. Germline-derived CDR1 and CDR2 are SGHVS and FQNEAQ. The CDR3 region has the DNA TGTGCCAGCGGCAGTAACACTGAAGCTTTCTTT. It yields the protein CASGSNTEAFF.

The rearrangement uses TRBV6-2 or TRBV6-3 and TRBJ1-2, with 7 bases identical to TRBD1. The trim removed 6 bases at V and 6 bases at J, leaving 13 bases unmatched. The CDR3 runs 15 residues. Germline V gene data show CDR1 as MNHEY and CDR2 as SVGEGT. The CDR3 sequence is CASSDATGRLDGYTF. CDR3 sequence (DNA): TGTGCCAGCAGCGACGCGACAGGGAGGTTGGATGGCTACACCTTC.

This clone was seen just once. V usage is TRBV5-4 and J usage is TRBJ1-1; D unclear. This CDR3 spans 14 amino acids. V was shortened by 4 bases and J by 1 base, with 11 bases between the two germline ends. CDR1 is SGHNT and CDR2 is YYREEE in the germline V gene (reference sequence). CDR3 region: CASSLEVANTEAFF. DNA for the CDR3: TGTGCCAGCAGCCTGGAAGTGGCGAACACTGAAGCTTTCTTT.

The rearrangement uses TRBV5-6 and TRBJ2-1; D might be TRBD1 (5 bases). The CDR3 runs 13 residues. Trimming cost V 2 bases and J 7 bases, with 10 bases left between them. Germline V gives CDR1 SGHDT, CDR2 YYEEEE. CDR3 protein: CASSFGAPNEQFF. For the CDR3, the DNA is TGTGCCAGCAGCTTTGGGGCGCCTAATGAGCAGTTCTTC.

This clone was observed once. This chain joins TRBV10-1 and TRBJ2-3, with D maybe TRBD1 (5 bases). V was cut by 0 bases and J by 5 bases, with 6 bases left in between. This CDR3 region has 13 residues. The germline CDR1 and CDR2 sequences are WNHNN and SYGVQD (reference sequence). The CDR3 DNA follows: TGCGCCAGCAGTGAGTCAGGGGAAGATACGCAGTATTTT. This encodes CASSESGEDTQYF.

As DNA, the CDR3 is TGTGCCAGCAGATTTCAGGGGGCGTTGAGCACAGATACGCAGTATTTT. Residues: CASRFQGALSTDTQYF. The chain links TRBV2 to TRBJ2-3, with TRBD1 identical over 8 bases. CDR1 and CDR2 from the germline V gene are SNHLY and FYNNEI. V trimming: 6 bases; J trimming: 0 bases; junction bases outside the gene matches: 8. The CDR3 has 16 amino acids.

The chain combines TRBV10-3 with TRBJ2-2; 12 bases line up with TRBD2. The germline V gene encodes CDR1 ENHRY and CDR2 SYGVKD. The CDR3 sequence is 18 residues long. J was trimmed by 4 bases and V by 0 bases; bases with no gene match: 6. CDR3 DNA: TGTGCCATCAGTGAGTCTAGAACTAGCGGGAGGACCACCGGGGAGCTGTTTTTT. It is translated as CAISESRTSGRTTGELFF.

CDR3 bases: TGTGCCACCTCGACAGGGTACATCGCTGAAGCTTTCTTT. Residues: CATSTGYIAEAFF. The J gene is TRBJ1-1, the V gene TRBV28; 7 bases align to TRBD1. Germline values: CDR1 MDHEN, CDR2 SYDVKM. Trimming removed 10 bases from V and 6 bases from J; junction bases left unmatched: 11. The CDR3 sequence is 13 residues long.

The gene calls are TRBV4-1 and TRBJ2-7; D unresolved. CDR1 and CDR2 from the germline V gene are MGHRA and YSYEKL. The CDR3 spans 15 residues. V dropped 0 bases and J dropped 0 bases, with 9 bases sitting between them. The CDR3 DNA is TGCGCCAGCAGCCAAGATCGGAGTTCCTCCTACGAGCAGTACTTC. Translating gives CASSQDRSSSYEQYF.

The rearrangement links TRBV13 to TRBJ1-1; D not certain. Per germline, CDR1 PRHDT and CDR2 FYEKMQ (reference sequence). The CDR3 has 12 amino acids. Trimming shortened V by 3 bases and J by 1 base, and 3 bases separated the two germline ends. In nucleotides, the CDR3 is TGTGCCAGCAGCTTCTGGAACACTGAAGCTTTCTTT. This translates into CASSFWNTEAFF.

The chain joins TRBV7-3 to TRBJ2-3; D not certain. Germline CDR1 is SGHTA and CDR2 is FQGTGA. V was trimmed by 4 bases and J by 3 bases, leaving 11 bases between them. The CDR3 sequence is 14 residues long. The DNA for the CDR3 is TGTGCCAGCAGCTCCTCCGCGGTAACAGATACGCAGTATTTT. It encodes CASSSSAVTDTQYF.

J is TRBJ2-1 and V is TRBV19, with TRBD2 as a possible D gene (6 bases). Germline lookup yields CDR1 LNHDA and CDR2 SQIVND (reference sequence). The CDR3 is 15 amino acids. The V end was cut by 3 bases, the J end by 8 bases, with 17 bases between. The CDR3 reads CASSIGTLGRDEQFF. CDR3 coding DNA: TGTGCCAGTAGTATCGGGACTCTCGGAAGGGATGAGCAGTTCTTC.

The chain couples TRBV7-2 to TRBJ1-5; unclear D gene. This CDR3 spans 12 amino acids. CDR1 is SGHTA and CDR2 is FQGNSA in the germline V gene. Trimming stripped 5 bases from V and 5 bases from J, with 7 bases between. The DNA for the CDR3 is TGTGCCAGCAGCCTAGGCGATCAGCCCCAGCATTTT. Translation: CASSLGDQPQHF. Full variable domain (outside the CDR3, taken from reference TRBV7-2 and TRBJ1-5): GAGVSQSPSNKVTEKGKDVELRCDPISGHTALYWYRQSLGQGLEFLIYFQGNSAPDKSGLPSDRFSAERTGGSVSTLTIQRTQQEDSAVYLCASSLGDQPQHFGDGTRLSIL.

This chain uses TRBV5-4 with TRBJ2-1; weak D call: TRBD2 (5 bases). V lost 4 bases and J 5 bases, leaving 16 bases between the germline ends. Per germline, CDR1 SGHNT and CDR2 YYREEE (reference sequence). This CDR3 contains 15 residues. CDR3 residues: CASSPGGAGNNEQFF. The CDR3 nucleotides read TGTGCCAGCAGCCCCGGAGGCGCAGGAAACAATGAGCAGTTCTTC.

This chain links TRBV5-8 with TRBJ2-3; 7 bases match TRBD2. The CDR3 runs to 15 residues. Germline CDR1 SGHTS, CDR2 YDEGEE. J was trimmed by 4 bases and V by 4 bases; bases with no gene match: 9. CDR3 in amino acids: CASSALGGGPDTQYF. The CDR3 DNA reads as TGTGCCAGCAGCGCGCTCGGCGGGGGACCAGATACGCAGTATTTT.

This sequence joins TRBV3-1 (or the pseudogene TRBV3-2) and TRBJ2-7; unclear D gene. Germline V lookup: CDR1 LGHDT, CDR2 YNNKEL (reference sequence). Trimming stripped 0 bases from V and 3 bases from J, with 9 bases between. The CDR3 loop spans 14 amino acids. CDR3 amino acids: CASSQDPQSYEQYF. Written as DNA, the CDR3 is TGTGCCAGCAGCCAAGACCCACAGAGCTACGAGCAGTACTTC.

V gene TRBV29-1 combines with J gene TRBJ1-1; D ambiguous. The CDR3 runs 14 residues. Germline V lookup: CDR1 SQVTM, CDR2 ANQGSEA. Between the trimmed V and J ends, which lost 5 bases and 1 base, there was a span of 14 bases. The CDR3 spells CSVTQHGGNTEAFF. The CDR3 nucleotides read TGCAGCGTTACCCAACACGGAGGGAACACTGAAGCTTTCTTT. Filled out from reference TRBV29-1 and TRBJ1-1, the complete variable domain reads SAVISQKPSRDICQRGTSLTIQCQVDSQVTMMFWYRQQPGQSLTLIATANQGSEATYESGFVIDKFPISRPNLTFSTLTVSNMSPEDSSIYLCSVTQHGGNTEAFFGQGTRLTVV.

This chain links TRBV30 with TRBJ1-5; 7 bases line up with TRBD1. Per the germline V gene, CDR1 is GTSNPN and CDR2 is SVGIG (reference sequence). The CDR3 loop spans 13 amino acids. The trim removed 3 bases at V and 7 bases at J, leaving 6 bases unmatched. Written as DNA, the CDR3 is TGTGCCTGGAGCGCAGGGGGAAGACAGCCCCAGCATTTT. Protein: CAWSAGGRQPQHF.

The CDR3 here is CASSLVAGGGLGEKLFF. As DNA, the CDR3 is TGCGCCAGCAGCTTGGTCGCCGGTGGGGGCTTAGGTGAAAAACTGTTTTTT. This chain uses TRBV5-1 with TRBJ1-4; tentatively, D is TRBD1 (6 bases). CDR1 and CDR2 from the germline V gene are SGHRS and YFSETQ. Trimming cost V 0 bases and J 7 bases, with 19 bases left between them. The CDR3 length is 17 residues.

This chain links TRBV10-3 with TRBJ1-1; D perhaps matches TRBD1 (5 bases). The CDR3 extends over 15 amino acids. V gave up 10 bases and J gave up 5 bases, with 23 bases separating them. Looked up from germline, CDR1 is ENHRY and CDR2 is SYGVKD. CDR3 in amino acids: CATSTTIIKGTEAFF. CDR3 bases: TGTGCCACCTCGACGACCATCATTAAGGGGACTGAAGCTTTCTTT.

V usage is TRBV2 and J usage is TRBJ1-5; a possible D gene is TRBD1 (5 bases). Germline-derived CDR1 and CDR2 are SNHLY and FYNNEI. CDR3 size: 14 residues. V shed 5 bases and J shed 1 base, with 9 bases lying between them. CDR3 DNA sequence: TGTGCCAGCAGTCCACAGGAGAGCAATCAGCCCCAGCATTTT. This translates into CASSPQESNQPQHF.

The CDR3 loop reads CASSPGQGRNQPQHF. CDR3 DNA: TGTGCCAGCAGCCCCGGACAGGGACGCAATCAGCCCCAGCATTTT. The J gene is TRBJ1-5, the V gene TRBV7-2; 8 nucleotides line up with TRBD1. V gave up 5 bases and J gave up 2 bases; unmatched junction bases: 5. Germline V lookup: CDR1 SGHTA, CDR2 FQGNSA. The CDR3 runs to 15 residues.

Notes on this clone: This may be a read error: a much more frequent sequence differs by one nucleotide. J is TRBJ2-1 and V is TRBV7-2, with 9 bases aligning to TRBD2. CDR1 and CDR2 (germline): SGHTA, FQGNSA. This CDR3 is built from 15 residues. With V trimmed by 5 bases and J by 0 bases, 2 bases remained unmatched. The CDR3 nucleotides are TGTGCCAGCAGCATTAGCGGGGGCTCCTACAATGAGCAGTTCTTC. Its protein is CASSISGGSYNEQFF.

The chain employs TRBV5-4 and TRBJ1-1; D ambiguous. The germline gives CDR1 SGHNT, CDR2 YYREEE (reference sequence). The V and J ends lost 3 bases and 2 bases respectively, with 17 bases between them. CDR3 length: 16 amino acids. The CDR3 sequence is CASSSDMSPLNTEAFF. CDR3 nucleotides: TGTGCCAGCAGCTCCGACATGAGTCCCCTAAACACTGAAGCTTTCTTT. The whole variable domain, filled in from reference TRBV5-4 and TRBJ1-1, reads ETGVTQSPTHLIKTRGQQVTLRCSSQSGHNTVSWYQQALGQGPQFIFQYYREEENGRGNFPPRFSGLQFPNYSSELNVNALELDDSALYLCASSSDMSPLNTEAFFGQGTRLTVV.

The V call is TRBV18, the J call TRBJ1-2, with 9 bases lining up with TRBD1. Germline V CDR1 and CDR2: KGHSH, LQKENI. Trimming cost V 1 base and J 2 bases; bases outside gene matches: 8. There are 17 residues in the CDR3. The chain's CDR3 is CASSPQGQGGLNYGYTF. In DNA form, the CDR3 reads TGTGCCAGCTCACCACAGGGACAGGGTGGCCTAAACTATGGCTACACCTTC.

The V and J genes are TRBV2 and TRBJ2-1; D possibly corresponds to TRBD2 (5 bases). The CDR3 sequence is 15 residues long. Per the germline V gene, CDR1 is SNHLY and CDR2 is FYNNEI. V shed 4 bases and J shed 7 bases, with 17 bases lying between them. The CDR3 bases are TGTGCCAGCAGTGTCCTCGGACTGGGGAATAATGAGCAGTTCTTC. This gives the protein CASSVLGLGNNEQFF.